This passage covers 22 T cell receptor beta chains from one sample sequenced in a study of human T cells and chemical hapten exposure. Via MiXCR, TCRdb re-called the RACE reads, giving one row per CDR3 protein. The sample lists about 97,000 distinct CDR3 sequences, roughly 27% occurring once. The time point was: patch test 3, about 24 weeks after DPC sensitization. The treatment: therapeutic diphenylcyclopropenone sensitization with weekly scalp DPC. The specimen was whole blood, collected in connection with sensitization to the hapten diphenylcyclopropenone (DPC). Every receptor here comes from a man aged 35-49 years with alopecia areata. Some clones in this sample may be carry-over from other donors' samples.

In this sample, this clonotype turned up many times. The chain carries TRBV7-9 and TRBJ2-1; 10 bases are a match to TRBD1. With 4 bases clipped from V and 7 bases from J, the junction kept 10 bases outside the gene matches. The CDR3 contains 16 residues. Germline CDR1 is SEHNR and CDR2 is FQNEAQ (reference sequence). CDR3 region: CASSSTDRGQLNEQFF. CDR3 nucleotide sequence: TGTGCCAGCAGCTCCACAGACAGGGGGCAGCTGAATGAGCAGTTCTTC. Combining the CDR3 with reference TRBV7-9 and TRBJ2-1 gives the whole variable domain DTGVSQNPRHKITKRGQNVTFRCDPISEHNRLYWYRQTLGQGPEFLTYFQNEAQLEKSRLLSDRFSAERPKGSFSTLEIQRTEQGDSAMYLCASSSTDRGQLNEQFFGPGTRLTVL.

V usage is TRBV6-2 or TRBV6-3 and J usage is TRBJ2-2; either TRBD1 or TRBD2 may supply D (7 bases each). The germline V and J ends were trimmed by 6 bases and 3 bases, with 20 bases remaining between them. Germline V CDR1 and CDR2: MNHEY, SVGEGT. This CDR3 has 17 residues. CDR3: CASRVTAGGEHTGELFF. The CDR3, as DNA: TGTGCCAGCAGAGTTACCGCAGGGGGGGAGCACACCGGGGAGCTGTTTTTT.

In DNA form, the CDR3 reads TGTGCCAGCAGAACCGGGACACGGAATGAGCAGTTCTTC. It translates to CASRTGTRNEQFF. This chain joins TRBV11-2 and TRBJ2-1, with a possible D match to TRBD1 (6 bases). The CDR3 runs to 13 residues. Germline CDR1 and CDR2: SGHAT and FQNNGV. V was clipped by 6 bases and J by 7 bases, with 13 bases between them.

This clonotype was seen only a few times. The CDR3 sequence is CASSSEGDEQYF. The CDR3 DNA follows: TGTGCCAGCAGTTCAGAGGGGGACGAGCAGTACTTC. This chain uses TRBV6-2 or TRBV6-3 with TRBJ2-7, with D perhaps TRBD1 (6 bases). Trimming stripped 4 bases from V and 5 bases from J, with 9 bases between. The CDR3 is 12 residues long. Germline V gene data show CDR1 as MNHEY and CDR2 as SVGEGT.

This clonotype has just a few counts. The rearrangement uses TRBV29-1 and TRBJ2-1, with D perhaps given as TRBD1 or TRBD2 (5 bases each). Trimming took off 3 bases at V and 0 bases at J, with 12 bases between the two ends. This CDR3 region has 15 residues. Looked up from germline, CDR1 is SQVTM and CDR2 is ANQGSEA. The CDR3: CSVEGEISSYNEQFF. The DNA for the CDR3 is TGCAGCGTTGAGGGGGAGATCAGCTCCTACAATGAGCAGTTCTTC.

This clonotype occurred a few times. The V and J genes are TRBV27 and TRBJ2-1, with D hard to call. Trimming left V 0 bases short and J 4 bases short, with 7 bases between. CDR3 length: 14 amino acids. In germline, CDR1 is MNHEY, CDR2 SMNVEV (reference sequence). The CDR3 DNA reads TGTGCCAGCAGTTTATCAGGAGTTTACAATGAGCAGTTCTTC. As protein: CASSLSGVYNEQFF.

CDR3 nucleotides: TGTGCCAGCAGCCAAGCGGGCTATCAGAATGAGCAGTTCTTC. This sequence encodes CASSQAGYQNEQFF. This chain joins TRBV3-1 and TRBJ2-1; D is unclear. The CDR3 extends over 14 amino acids. The germline CDR1 and CDR2 sequences are LGHDT and YNNKEL (reference sequence). Trimming cost V 1 base and J 7 bases, with 11 bases left between them.

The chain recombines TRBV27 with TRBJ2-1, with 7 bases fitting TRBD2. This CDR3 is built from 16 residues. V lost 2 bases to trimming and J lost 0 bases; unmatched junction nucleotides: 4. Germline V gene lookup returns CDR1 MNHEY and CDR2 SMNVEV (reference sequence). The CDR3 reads CASSLVGGGSYNEQFF. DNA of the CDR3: TGTGCCAGCAGTTTAGTGGGGGGGGGCTCCTACAATGAGCAGTTCTTC.

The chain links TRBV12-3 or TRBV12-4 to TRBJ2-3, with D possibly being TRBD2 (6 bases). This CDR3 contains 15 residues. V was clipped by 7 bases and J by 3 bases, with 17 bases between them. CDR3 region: CASTLGGALTDTQYF. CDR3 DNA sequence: TGTGCCAGCACTTTGGGAGGTGCTTTGACAGATACGCAGTATTTT.

The CDR3 DNA follows: TGTGCCAGTAGTCCTGGGGGGCTAGCGGCCACAGATACGCAGTATTTT. Its protein product is CASSPGGLAATDTQYF. This sequence joins TRBV19 and TRBJ2-3, with D possibly TRBD2 on 7 matching bases. V lost 5 bases, J lost 2 bases, and 17 bases lay in between. CDR3 length: 16 amino acids. The V gene's germline CDR1 is LNHDA and CDR2 SQIVND (reference sequence).

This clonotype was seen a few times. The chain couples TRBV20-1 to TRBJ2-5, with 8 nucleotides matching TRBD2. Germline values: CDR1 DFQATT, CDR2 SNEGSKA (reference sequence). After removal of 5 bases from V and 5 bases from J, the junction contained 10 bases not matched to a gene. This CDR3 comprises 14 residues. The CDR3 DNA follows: TGCAGTGCTTCCCCCGGGGGGGGCGGGGAGACCCAGTACTTC. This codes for CSASPGGGGETQYF.

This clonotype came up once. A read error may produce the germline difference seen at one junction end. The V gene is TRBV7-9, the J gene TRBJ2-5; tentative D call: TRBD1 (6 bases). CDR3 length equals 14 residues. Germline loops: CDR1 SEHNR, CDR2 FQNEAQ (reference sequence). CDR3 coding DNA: TGTTCCAGCAGCAGTACAGGGAAACAAGAGACCCAGTACTTC. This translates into CSSSSTGKQETQYF. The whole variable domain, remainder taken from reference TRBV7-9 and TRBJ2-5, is DTGVSQNPRHKITKRGQNVTFRCDPISEHNRLYWYRQTLGQGPEFLTYFQNEAQLEKSRLLSDRFSAERPKGSFSTLEIQRTEQGDSAMYLCSSSSTGKQETQYFGPGTRLLVL.

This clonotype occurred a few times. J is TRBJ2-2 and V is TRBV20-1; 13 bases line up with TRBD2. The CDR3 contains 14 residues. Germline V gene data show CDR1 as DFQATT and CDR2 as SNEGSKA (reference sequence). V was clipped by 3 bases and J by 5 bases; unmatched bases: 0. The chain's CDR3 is CSARTSGRTGELFF. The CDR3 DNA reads TGCAGTGCTAGGACTAGCGGGAGGACCGGGGAGCTGTTTTTT.

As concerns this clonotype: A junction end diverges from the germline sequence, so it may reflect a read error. This chain's CDR3 is CASSQDLRPTQETQYF. In DNA, the CDR3 is TGTGCCAGCAGTCAAGATCTACGACCGACCCAAGAGACCCAGTACTTC. The genes are TRBV3-1 and TRBJ2-5, with unresolved D. Germline CDR1 reads LGHDT; CDR2 reads YNNKEL (reference sequence). CDR3 length equals 16 residues.

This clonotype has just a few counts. CDR3 DNA: TGTGCCAGCAGTTTCGCCAGGGGTTACAATCAGCCCCAGCATTTT. This gives the protein CASSFARGYNQPQHF. The V gene is TRBV28, the J gene TRBJ1-5; D perhaps matches TRBD1 (6 bases). In germline, CDR1 is MDHEN, CDR2 SYDVKM. This CDR3 contains 15 residues. The ends were cut back, 3 bases at V and 3 bases at J, with 12 bases in the middle. Supplemented by reference TRBV28 and TRBJ1-5, the full variable domain reads DVKVTQSSRYLVKRTGEKVFLECVQDMDHENMFWYRQDPGLGLRLIYFSYDVKMKEKGDIPEGYSVSREKKERFSLILESASTNQTSMYLCASSFARGYNQPQHFGDGTRLSIL.

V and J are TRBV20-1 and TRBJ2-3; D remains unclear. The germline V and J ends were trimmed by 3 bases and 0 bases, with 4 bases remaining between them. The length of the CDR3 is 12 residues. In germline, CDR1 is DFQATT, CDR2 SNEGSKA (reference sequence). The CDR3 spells CSASTSTDTQYF. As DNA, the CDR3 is TGCAGTGCTAGTACCAGCACAGATACGCAGTATTTT.

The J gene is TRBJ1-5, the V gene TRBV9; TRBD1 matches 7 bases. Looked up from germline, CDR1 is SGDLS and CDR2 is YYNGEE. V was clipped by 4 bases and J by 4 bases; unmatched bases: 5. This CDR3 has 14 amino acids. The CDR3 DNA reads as TGTGCCAGCAGCACGGGACAGACTAATCAGCCCCAGCATTTT. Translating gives CASSTGQTNQPQHF.

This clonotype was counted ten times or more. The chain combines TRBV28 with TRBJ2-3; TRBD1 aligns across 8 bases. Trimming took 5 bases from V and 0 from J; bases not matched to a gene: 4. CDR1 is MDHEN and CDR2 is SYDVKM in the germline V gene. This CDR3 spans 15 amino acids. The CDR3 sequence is CASSDRGLSTDTQYF. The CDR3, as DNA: TGTGCCAGCAGTGACAGGGGTCTGAGCACAGATACGCAGTATTTT.

CDR3: CAISESGGETQYF. In DNA, the CDR3 is TGTGCCATCAGTGAGTCGGGGGGGGAGACCCAGTACTTC. J is TRBJ2-5 and V is TRBV10-3; 7 bases are shared with TRBD2. The ends lost 0 bases at V and 5 bases at J; junction bases unmatched: 0. The CDR3 spans 13 residues. From germline, CDR1 is ENHRY and CDR2 SYGVKD.

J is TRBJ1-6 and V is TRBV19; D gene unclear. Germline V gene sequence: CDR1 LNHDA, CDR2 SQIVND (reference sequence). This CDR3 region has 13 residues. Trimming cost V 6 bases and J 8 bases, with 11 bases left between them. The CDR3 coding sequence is TGTGCCAGTAGCGGCAGCAGCCATTCACCCCTCCACTTT. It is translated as CASSGSSHSPLHF. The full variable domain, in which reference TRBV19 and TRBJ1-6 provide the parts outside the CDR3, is DGGITQSPKYLFRKEGQNVTLSCEQNLNHDAMYWYRQDPGQGLRLIYYSQIVNDFQKGDIAEGYSVSREKKESFPLTVTSAQKNPTAFYLCASSGSSHSPLHFGNGTRLTVT.

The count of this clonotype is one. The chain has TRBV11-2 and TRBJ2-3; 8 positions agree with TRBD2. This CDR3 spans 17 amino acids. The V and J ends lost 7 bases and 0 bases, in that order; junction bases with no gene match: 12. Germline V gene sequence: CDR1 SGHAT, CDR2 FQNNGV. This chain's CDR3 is CASNSPASGGSTDTQYF. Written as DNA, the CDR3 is TGTGCCAGCAACTCCCCCGCCAGCGGGGGTAGCACAGATACGCAGTATTTT.

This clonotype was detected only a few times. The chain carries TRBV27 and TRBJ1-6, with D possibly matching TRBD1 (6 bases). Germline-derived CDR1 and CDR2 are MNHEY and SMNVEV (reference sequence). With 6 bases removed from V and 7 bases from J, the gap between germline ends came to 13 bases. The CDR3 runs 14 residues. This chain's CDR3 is CASRVGTGNSPLHF. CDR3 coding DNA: TGTGCCAGCAGAGTGGGTACAGGGAATTCACCCCTCCACTTT.